This T cell receptor beta chain was documented in a study of T cell responses to AZD1222 COVID-19 vaccine. The CDR3 totals 14 residues. Germline V gene sequence: CDR1 SGHRS, CDR2 YFSETQ. V lost 7 bases, J lost 9 bases, and 10 bases stayed unmatched. Whole-study findings and limits: Just a handful of AZD1222 recipients tested seropositive at baseline. Clonal diversity was possibly underestimated, and white British individuals and females predominated among donors. With dominance at 160-218 and 743-854, vaccine-associated CD4 TCRs spanned spike. The study sampled repertoires only after the peak T cell response.

TCRdb keeps only in-frame clones here, not all; method: immunoSEQ multiplex PCR. Of around 170,000 clones listed, approximately 86% are singletons. This clone was counted once. The antigen is not known. Specimen: peripheral blood, collected 28 days after the second AZD1222 dose. The rearrangement uses TRBV5-1 and TRBJ1-6, with 7 bases identical to TRBD1. This sequence originates from an adult who received the AZD1222 COVID-19 vaccine. CDR3: CASSWTGGGSPLHF. CDR3 bases: TGCGCCAGCTCCTGGACAGGAGGTGGTTCACCCCTCCACTTT. The full variable domain, rest sourced from reference TRBV5-1 and TRBJ1-6, is KAGVTQTPRYLIKTRGQQVTLSCSPISGHRSVSWYQQTPGQGLQFLFEYFSETQRNKGNFPGRFSGRQFSNSRSEMNVSTLELGDSALYLCASSWTGGGSPLHFGNGTRLTVT.